This T cell receptor beta chain came from a study of blood T cell repertoires in COVID-19. Per the authors' pipeline: Using reference gene primer amplification, nucleated cell counts were estimated. Produced via immunoSEQ multiplex PCR; TCRdb's table is partial and in-frame only. The D gene and trimming were derived from the DNA, and the V and J assignments and clone size from that table. This table holds roughly 100,000 clones, about four fifths found once. The CDR3 consists of 12 residues. Germline V lookup: CDR1 GTSNPN, CDR2 SVGIG (reference sequence). Deletions cut 0 bases from V and 2 bases from J, with 5 bases between.

The chain couples TRBV30 to TRBJ2-7; D gene unclear. The receptor was isolated from a woman aged 80 or older with active or convalescent COVID-19. The sequencing input was peripheral blood. DNA for the CDR3: TGTGCCTGGAGTGTCCTCGCCTACGAGCAGTACTTC. Translated: CAWSVLAYEQYF.